A selection of T cell receptor beta chains follows, all from one sample in a study of blood T cells in healthy people across ages. Using its own MiXCR run on the 5' RACE reads, TCRdb lists one record per CDR3 protein. The sample carries fewer than 800,000 distinct CDR3 sequences, 45% to 50% recorded once. Input material: blood. All receptors derive from a woman aged 55-70 years in good health. The CDR3 runs from the conserved cysteine through the conserved F or W. D genes are given only for firm matches. Size is omitted from some rows. Given values are once, few, many or a class for expanded clones.

clone_size	d_call	v_call	j_call	cdr3_nt	cdr3_aa
NA	TRBD2	TRBV15	TRBJ2-1	TGTGCCACCCCGACTAGCGGGAGATACAATGAGCAGTTCTTC	CATPTSGRYNEQFF
many	TRBD1	TRBV4-3	TRBJ1-2	TGCGCCAGCAGCCAAGACAGGGGGGGTAACTATGGCTACACCTTC	CASSQDRGGNYGYTF
NA	NA	TRBV28	TRBJ2-3	TGCGCCAGCACCCCTGGGTTGGTGGGGGCGCAGTATTTT	CASTPGLVGAQYF
NA	TRBD1	TRBV20-1	TRBJ1-3	TGCAGTGCTAGCCCTTGGACAGGCTCTGGAAACACCAAATATTTT	CSASPWTGSGNTKYF
few	NA	TRBV29-1	TRBJ2-7	TGCAGCGTTGGAGGAGACTACGAGCAGTACTTC	CSVGGDYEQYF
NA	TRBD2	TRBV27	TRBJ2-3	TGTGCCAGCAAAACCACCGGGGAGGGAACCACAGATACGCAGTATTTT	CASKTTGEGTTDTQYF
few	TRBD2	TRBV5-1	TRBJ2-5	TGCGCCAGCTTACGTGACCCGGGGGGAGAGACCCAGTACTTC	CASLRDPGGETQYF
once	NA	TRBV20-1	TRBJ2-3	TGCAGTGCTAGAGATGGGGGAGATACGCAGTATTTT	CSARDGGDTQYF
NA	NA	TRBV20-1	TRBJ2-7	TGCAGTGCTAGAAAGACTAGGAACGAGCAGTACTTC	CSARKTRNEQYF
NA	NA	TRBV27	TRBJ2-7	TGTGCCAGCAAGGGCGGTCCCGAGGGCTACGAGCAGTACTTC	CASKGGPEGYEQYF
many	NA	TRBV7-2	TRBJ2-1	TGTGCCAGCAGCTTAGAACGGGGTGGGAAGTTCTTC	CASSLERGGKFF
NA	TRBD1	TRBV20-1	TRBJ2-3	TGCAGTGCTAGAGATACAGGGGGTCCTACCGGGGATACGCAGTATTTT	CSARDTGGPTGDTQYF
many	TRBD2	TRBV5-5	TRBJ2-7	TGTGCCAGCAGCTTGAGGAATAGCGGGAGGAGCTACGAGCAGTACTTC	CASSLRNSGRSYEQYF
NA	NA	TRBV12-3/TRBV12-4	TRBJ2-5	TGTGCCAGCAGTGTACTTCCCAAAGAGACCCAGTACTTC	CASSVLPKETQYF
NA	TRBD2	TRBV12-3/TRBV12-4	TRBJ2-7	TGTGCCAGCAGTTTAGCTAGCGGGGCCTACGAGCGGTACTTC	CASSLASGAYERYF
NA	NA	TRBV28	TRBJ2-1	TGTGCCAGCAGTTTGAGGGGAGGCCGTCGGTTCTTC	CASSLRGGRRFF
NA	NA	TRBV5-1	TRBJ2-7	TGCGCCAGCAGCTTTCACGCGGGACTCTACGAGCAGTACTTC	CASSFHAGLYEQYF
many	NA	TRBV7-2	TRBJ1-2	TGTGCCAGCAGCTTAACGTCAGGTGGCTCTTATGGCTACACCTTC	CASSLTSGGSYGYTF
NA	NA	TRBV6-2/TRBV6-3	TRBJ2-3	TGTGCCAGCAGGGTGCATGGAGGGAGCCCCACAGATACGCAGTATTTT	CASRVHGGSPTDTQYF
NA	TRBD2	TRBV29-1	TRBJ2-3	TGCGGCGCCCAGAAGTCTAGCGGGAGTCCCCCAGATACGCAGTATTTT	CGAQKSSGSPPDTQYF
many	NA	TRBV7-2	TRBJ2-7	TGTGCCAGCAGCTTAGAGCAGGGCTACGAGCAGTACTTC	CASSLEQGYEQYF
NA	NA	TRBV7-9	TRBJ2-1	TGTGCCAGCAGCTCTCAGGGGAAGGGTTACAATGAGCAGTTCTTC	CASSSQGKGYNEQFF
NA	NA	TRBV7-2	TRBJ2-1	TGTGCCTGCACCTCGACAGCTGAGCAGTTCTTC	CACTSTAEQFF
NA	NA	TRBV20-1	TRBJ2-1	TGCAGTGCGAGAGGTAGGCTAGCCGAGCAGTTCTTC	CSARGRLAEQFF
once	NA	TRBV18	TRBJ1-6	TGTGCCAGCTCACCAATACCTGTTGTAGATTCACCCCTCCACTTT	CASSPIPVVDSPLHF
few	TRBD2	TRBV20-1	TRBJ2-1	TGCAGTGCTACGGCTAGCGGGAGTAGAGAGCAGTTCTTC	CSATASGSREQFF
NA	NA	TRBV5-1	TRBJ2-7	TGCGCCAGCAGCTTGGCCGTCGGATCGAGCTCCTACAATGAGCAGTACTTC	CASSLAVGSSSYNEQYF
NA	TRBD2	TRBV2	TRBJ2-7	TGTGCCAGCAGTTGGCTAGCGGGAGAGAACGAGCAGTACTTC	CASSWLAGENEQYF
NA	NA	TRBV28	TRBJ1-2	TGTGCCAGCAGTTTATCGGGTCACCTAAAGAACTATGGCTACACCTTC	CASSLSGHLKNYGYTF
many	TRBD2	TRBV6-2/TRBV6-3	TRBJ2-3	TGTGCCAGCAGTTTGCAGCGGGAGGCAGATACGCAGTATTTT	CASSLQREADTQYF
NA	TRBD1	TRBV20-1	TRBJ2-1	TGCAGTGCTAGTCGGGGACAGGGTTACTACAATGAGCAGTTCTTC	CSASRGQGYYNEQFF
NA	TRBD1	TRBV29-1	TRBJ2-5	TGCAGCGCAGACAGGGCTAAAAGGCAAGAGACCCAGTACTTC	CSADRAKRQETQYF
NA	NA	TRBV20-1	TRBJ2-7	TGCAGTGCAGCCCCGGGACTCCAGTACGAGCAGTACTTC	CSAAPGLQYEQYF
NA	NA	TRBV12-3/TRBV12-4	TRBJ1-1	TGTGCCAGCAGTCCCCGGGGACTGCTAAACACTGAAGCTTTCTTT	CASSPRGLLNTEAFF
NA	TRBD2	TRBV20-1	TRBJ2-5	TGCAGTGCTGCAGCGGGGGTTCAAGAGACCCAGTACTTC	CSAAAGVQETQYF
once	TRBD1	TRBV29-1	TRBJ2-7	TGCAGCGCCCAGGGACAGGGGGGGTACGAGCAGTACTTC	CSAQGQGGYEQYF
NA	NA	TRBV21-1	TRBJ2-4	TGTGCCAGCAGCCTTCCCGAAAAAAACGACAGGGGTACAAACATTCAGTACTTC	CASSLPEKNDRGTNIQYF
NA	NA	TRBV20-1	TRBJ1-4	TGCAGTGGTCGGAAGGGAGCTAATGAAAAACTGTTTTTT	CSGRKGANEKLFF
NA	NA	TRBV20-1	TRBJ2-5	TGCAGTGCTAGGGGGGGGACAGGCCAAGAGACCCAGTACTTC	CSARGGTGQETQYF
NA	TRBD1	TRBV7-2	TRBJ1-2	TGTGCCAGCAGCTCGGACAGGAGGAGCTATGGCTACACCTTC	CASSSDRRSYGYTF
NA	NA	TRBV2	TRBJ2-4	TGTGCCAGCACCCCACAGGGAGGTGAAGAAAACATTCAGTACTTC	CASTPQGGEENIQYF
NA	NA	TRBV14	TRBJ2-3	TGTGCCAGCAGCCAAAAATCGGGTGGAATCGGCACAGATACGCAGTATTTT	CASSQKSGGIGTDTQYF
few	TRBD1	TRBV7-2	TRBJ1-2	TGTGCCAGCAGCTTGGGGGAACAGGGGGGCTACACCTTC	CASSLGEQGGYTF
few	NA	TRBV29-1	TRBJ2-4	TGCAGCGTTCTGTCAGGGGTAACCAAAAACATTCAGTACTTC	CSVLSGVTKNIQYF
few	TRBD1	TRBV28	TRBJ1-1	TGTGCCAGCAGTTACCTCAGGGGGGCTGGCACTGAAGCTTTCTTT	CASSYLRGAGTEAFF
NA	NA	TRBV5-1	TRBJ1-2	TGCGCCAGCAGCCGTCCCGAGGGTAACTATGGCTACACCTTC	CASSRPEGNYGYTF
NA	NA	TRBV2	TRBJ2-7	TGTGCCAGCAGTGAAGCGCTAGAGGGGGCCTACGAGCAGTACTTC	CASSEALEGAYEQYF
NA	NA	TRBV7-2	TRBJ1-5	TGTGCCAGCAGCCCTGTCGCGGCGAACCAGCCCCAGCATTTT	CASSPVAANQPQHF
few	TRBD1	TRBV10-3	TRBJ2-3	TGTGCCATCAGTGAGTCACTACCGGGACAGGGGATAACAGATACGCAGTATTTT	CAISESLPGQGITDTQYF
few	TRBD1	TRBV7-2	TRBJ2-3	TGTGCCAGCAGCTGGGACAGGTACACAGATACGCAGTATTTT	CASSWDRYTDTQYF
NA	NA	TRBV20-1	TRBJ1-2	TGCAGTGCTAGAGAAAAACAGGGAAACTACACCTTC	CSAREKQGNYTF
many	NA	TRBV7-2	TRBJ1-2	TGTGCCAGCAGCTTAACGTTTCAGACTTACTATGGCTACACCTTC	CASSLTFQTYYGYTF
NA	TRBD2	TRBV15	TRBJ2-1	TGTGCCACCAGCAGGGAATTAGCGGGAGGTTTTGGTGAGCAGTTCTTC	CATSRELAGGFGEQFF
few	NA	TRBV20-1	TRBJ2-2	TGCAGTGCTAGACGGCTAGGACAACCGAACACCGGGGAGCTGTTTTTT	CSARRLGQPNTGELFF
NA	NA	TRBV12-3/TRBV12-4	TRBJ2-1	TGTGCCAGCACCCCTCAGGGCAATGAGCAGTTCTTC	CASTPQGNEQFF
many	TRBD2	TRBV29-1	TRBJ2-5	TGCAGCGTCACATCACTAGCGGGAGGGACCCAGTACTTC	CSVTSLAGGTQYF
NA	NA	TRBV6-5	TRBJ1-1	TGTGCCAGCAGTTACTCCCCAGACAGCTCTGAAGCTTTCTTT	CASSYSPDSSEAFF